A selection of T cell receptor beta chains follows, all from one sample in a study of OX40 agonist ivuxolimab in advanced cancers. The data were produced by immunoSEQ multiplex PCR, yet TCRdb's version contains in-frame clones alone and is incomplete. This table holds approximately 64,000 clones, roughly 90% found once. The sample here was CD4+ or CD8+ T cells sorted from blood, taken in a trial of the OX40 agonist ivuxolimab. These receptors all come from an adult with an advanced solid tumor such as melanoma, head and neck, liver or kidney cancer. CDR3s include the opening cysteine and the closing phenylalanine or tryptophan. The D gene is left open where the match is weak. Some rows have no size entry. The others give once, few or many, or a class for an expanded clone.

>NA|TRBD1|TRBJ1-2|TRBV30
CAWGTGGWNGYTF
TGTGCCTGGGGGACAGGGGGCTGGAATGGCTACACCTTC
>NA|NA|TRBJ2-3|TRBV5-1
CASRVGTDTQYF
TGCGCCAGCAGGGTGGGCACAGATACGCAGTATTTT
>NA|NA|TRBJ2-2|TRBV5-8
CASSSWRGRAGELFF
TGTGCCAGCAGCTCCTGGAGGGGGCGCGCCGGGGAGCTGTTTTTT
>NA|NA|TRBJ1-5|TRBV19
CASRLGNSNQPQHF
TGTGCCAGTAGACTGGGCAATAGCAATCAGCCCCAGCATTTT
>NA|NA|TRBJ1-4|TRBV10-2
CASSVLGGEKLFF
TGCGCCAGCAGTGTTTTGGGTGGTGAAAAACTGTTTTTT
>NA|NA|TRBJ2-5|TRBV18
CASSQNEETQYF
TGTGCCAGCTCACAGAACGAAGAGACCCAGTACTTC
>NA|TRBD2|TRBJ2-2|TRBV7-2
CASSLTSGRVSTGELFF
TGTGCCAGCAGCTTAACTAGCGGGAGAGTGAGCACCGGGGAGCTGTTTTTT
>NA|TRBD1|TRBJ1-3|TRBV6-6
CASSGTGRTGNTIYF
TGTGCCAGCAGCGGGACAGGGCGGACAGGAAACACCATATATTTT
>NA|NA|TRBJ2-4|TRBV5-1
CASSLGIISAGNIQYF
TGCGCCAGCAGCTTGGGCATTATCTCCGCCGGAAACATTCAGTACTTC
>few|TRBD1|TRBJ1-2|TRBV28
CASSFHKTGANYGYTF
TGTGCCAGCAGTTTCCACAAGACAGGGGCTAACTATGGCTACACCTTC
>once|TRBD2|TRBJ2-1|TRBV11-3
CASSLAAGGWNEQFF
TGTGCCAGCAGCTTAGCAGCGGGAGGTTGGAATGAGCAGTTCTTC
>NA|TRBD2|TRBJ2-3|TRBV19
CASSHGLAGTDTQYF
TGTGCCAGTAGTCACGGACTAGCGGGCACAGATACGCAGTATTTT
>NA|TRBD1|TRBJ2-7|TRBV6-5
CASSRTDRAHEQYF
TGTGCCAGCAGCCGGACCGACAGGGCCCACGAGCAGTACTTC
>NA|TRBD1|TRBJ1-6|TRBV28
CASSDTGGAYNSPLHF
TGTGCCAGCAGTGACACAGGGGGCGCCTATAATTCACCCCTCCACTTT
>NA|TRBD2|TRBJ2-7|TRBV18
CASSPPGLATYEQYF
TGTGCCAGCTCACCACCGGGACTAGCGACCTACGAGCAGTACTTC
>NA|TRBD2|TRBJ2-7|TRBV5-1
CASRKGTTSYEQYF
TGCGCCAGCAGAAAGGGGACTACATCCTACGAGCAGTACTTC
>NA|TRBD2|TRBJ2-1|TRBV7-2
CASSLVAGDTVYNEQFF
TGTGCCAGCAGCTTAGTTGCGGGAGATACGGTTTACAATGAGCAGTTCTTC
>once|NA|TRBJ1-4|TRBV2
CASSPGTSNYEKLFF
TGTGCCAGCAGCCCAGGGACTTCGAACTATGAAAAACTGTTTTTT
>NA|NA|TRBJ1-1|TRBV12-5
CASGFEGYSEAFF
TGTGCTAGTGGTTTCGAGGGTTACTCTGAAGCTTTCTTT
>NA|NA|TRBJ1-2|TRBV11-2
CASSSNGQTTF
TGTGCCAGCAGCTCAAATGGGCAGACCACCTTC
>once|NA|TRBJ1-2|TRBV11-2
CASSLGQTYGYTF
TGTGCCAGCAGCTTAGGACAGACCTATGGCTACACCTTC
>once|NA|TRBJ1-5|TRBV6-5
CASSSRDRQPQHF
TGTGCCAGCAGTTCCCGAGACAGGCAGCCCCAGCATTTT
>NA|NA|TRBJ2-5|TRBV18
CASSINSPPQETQYF
TGTGCCAGCTCAATTAACTCACCACCCCAAGAGACCCAGTACTTC
>NA|NA|TRBJ2-5|TRBV5-4
CASSRWVRSTQYF
TGTGCCAGCAGCCGATGGGTGAGGTCTACCCAGTACTTC